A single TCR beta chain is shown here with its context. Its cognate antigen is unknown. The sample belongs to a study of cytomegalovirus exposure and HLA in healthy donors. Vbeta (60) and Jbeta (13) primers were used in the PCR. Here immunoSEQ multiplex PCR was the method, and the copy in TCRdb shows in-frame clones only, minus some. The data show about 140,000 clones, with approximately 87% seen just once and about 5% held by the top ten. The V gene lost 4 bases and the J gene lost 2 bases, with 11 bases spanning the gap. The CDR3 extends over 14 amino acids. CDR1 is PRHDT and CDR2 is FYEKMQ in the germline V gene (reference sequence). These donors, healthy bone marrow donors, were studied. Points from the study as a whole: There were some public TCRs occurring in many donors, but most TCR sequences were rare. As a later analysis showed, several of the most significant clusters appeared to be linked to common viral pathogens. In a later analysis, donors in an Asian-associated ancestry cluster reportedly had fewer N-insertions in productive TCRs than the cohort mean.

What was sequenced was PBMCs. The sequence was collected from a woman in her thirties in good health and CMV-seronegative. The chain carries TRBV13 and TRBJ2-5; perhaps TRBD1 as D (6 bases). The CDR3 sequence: CASSSSDRQETQYF. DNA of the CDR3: TGTGCCAGCAGCTCCTCGGACAGACAAGAGACCCAGTACTTC.